This T cell receptor (beta chain) was identified during a study of post-analysis software for immune sequencing data. Study outcomes and limitations: Those with multiple sclerosis, the patient group, showed significantly lower normalized Chao1 diversity than controls. Batch-matched samples strongly co-clustered by F measure.

With regard to this clonotype: Its specificity is not known.

Unique-molecular-identifier-tagged TCR beta cDNA libraries were used. TCRdb recomputed calls from the PCR reads with MiXCR, one row per CDR3 protein. The sample records some 190,000 distinct CDR3 sequences, roughly 30% being singletons. What was sequenced was blood. This sequence was found in a girl aged 2-17 years with multiple sclerosis.

The CDR3, as DNA: TGCAGCGTTGCCGGACAGGGCCCTGACTATGGCTACACCTTC. This encodes CSVAGQGPDYGYTF. The rearrangement uses TRBV29-1 and TRBJ1-2; 8 nucleotides match TRBD1. Trimming cost V 4 bases and J 3 bases; bases outside gene matches: 7. CDR3 length equals 14 residues. Germline CDR1 reads SQVTM; CDR2 reads ANQGSEA.